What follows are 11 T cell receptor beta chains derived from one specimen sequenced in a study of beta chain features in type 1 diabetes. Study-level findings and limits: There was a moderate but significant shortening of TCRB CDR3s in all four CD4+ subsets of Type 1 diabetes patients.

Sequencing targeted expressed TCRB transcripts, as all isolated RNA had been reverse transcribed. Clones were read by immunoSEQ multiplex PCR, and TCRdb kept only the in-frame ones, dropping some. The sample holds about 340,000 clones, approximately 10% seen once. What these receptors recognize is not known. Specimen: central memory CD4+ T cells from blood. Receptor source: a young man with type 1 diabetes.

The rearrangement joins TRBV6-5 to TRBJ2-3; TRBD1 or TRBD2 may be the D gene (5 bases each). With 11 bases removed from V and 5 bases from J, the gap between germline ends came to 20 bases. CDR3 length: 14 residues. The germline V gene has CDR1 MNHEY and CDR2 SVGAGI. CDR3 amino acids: CAGRQRGGGDTQYF. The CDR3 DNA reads TGTGCCGGCCGACAGAGGGGTGGTGGAGATACGCAGTATTTT.

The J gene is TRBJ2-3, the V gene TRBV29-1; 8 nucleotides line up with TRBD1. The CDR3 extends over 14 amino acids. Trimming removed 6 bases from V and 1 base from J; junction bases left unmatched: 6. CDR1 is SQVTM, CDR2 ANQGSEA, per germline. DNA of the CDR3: TGCAGCGTGGGGCAGGGGGCTGGCACAGATACGCAGTATTTT. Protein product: CSVGQGAGTDTQYF.

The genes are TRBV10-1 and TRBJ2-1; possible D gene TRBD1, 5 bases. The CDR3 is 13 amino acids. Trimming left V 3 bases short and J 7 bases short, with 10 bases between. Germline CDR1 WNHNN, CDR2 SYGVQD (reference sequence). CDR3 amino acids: CASSDPGNNEQFF. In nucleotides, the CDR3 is TGCGCCAGCAGTGATCCAGGGAATAATGAGCAGTTCTTC.

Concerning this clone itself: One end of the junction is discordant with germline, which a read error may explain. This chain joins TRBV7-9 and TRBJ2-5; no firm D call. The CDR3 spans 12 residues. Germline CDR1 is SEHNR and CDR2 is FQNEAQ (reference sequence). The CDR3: CVSSSQGKTQYF. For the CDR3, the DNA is TGTGTCAGCAGCTCCCAAGGGAAGACCCAGTACTTC.

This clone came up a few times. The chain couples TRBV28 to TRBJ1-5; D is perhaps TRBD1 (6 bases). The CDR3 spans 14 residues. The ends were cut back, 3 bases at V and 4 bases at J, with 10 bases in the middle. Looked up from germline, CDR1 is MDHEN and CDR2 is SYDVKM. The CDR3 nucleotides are TGTGCCAGCAGTTTCAGGGGTCCTAATCAGCCCCAGCATTTT. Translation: CASSFRGPNQPQHF.

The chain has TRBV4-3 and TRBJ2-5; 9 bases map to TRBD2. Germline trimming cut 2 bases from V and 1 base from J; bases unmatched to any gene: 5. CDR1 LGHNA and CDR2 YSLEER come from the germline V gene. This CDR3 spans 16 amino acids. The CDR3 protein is CASSQTPGLAQETQYF. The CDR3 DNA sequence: TGCGCCAGCAGCCAAACCCCGGGACTAGCCCAAGAGACCCAGTACTTC.

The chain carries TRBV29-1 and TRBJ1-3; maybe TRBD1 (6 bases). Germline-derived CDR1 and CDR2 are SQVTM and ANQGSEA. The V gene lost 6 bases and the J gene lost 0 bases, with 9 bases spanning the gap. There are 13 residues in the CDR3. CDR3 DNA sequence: TGCAGCGTCGTGACAGGCTCTGGAAACACCATATATTTT. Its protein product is CSVVTGSGNTIYF.

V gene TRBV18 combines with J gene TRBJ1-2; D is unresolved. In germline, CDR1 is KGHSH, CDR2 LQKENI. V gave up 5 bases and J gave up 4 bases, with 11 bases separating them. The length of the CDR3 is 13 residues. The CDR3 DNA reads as TGTGCCAGCTCAGCGACAATTTTCTATGGCTACACCTTC. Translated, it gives CASSATIFYGYTF.

The CDR3, as DNA: TGTGCCAGCAGCTCCGTCCGCCAGACTGTTACCTACGAGCAGTACTTC. Protein: CASSSVRQTVTYEQYF. This chain joins TRBV7-8 and TRBJ2-7, with D unresolved. The CDR3 runs to 16 residues. The V end was cut by 4 bases, the J end by 2 bases, with 18 bases between. Germline V gene lookup returns CDR1 SGHVS and CDR2 FQNEAQ.

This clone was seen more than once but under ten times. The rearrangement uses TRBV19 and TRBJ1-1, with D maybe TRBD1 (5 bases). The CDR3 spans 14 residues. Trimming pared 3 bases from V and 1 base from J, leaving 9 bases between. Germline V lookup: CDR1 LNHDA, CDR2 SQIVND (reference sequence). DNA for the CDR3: TGTGCCAGTAGTATGGCTGGGGGGAACACTGAAGCTTTCTTT. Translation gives CASSMAGGNTEAFF.

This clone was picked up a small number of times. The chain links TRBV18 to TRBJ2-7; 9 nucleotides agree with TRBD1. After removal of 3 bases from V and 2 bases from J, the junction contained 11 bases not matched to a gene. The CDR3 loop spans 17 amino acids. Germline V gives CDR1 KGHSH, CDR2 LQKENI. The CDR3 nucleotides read TGTGCCAGCTCACCTAACCTTCCGGGACAGGGTACCTACGAGCAGTACTTC. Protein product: CASSPNLPGQGTYEQYF. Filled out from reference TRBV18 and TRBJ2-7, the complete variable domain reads NAGVMQNPRHLVRRRGQEARLRCSPMKGHSHVYWYRQLPEEGLKFMVYLQKENIIDESGMPKERFSAEFPKEGPSILRIQQVVRGDSAAYFCASSPNLPGQGTYEQYFGPGTRLTVT.